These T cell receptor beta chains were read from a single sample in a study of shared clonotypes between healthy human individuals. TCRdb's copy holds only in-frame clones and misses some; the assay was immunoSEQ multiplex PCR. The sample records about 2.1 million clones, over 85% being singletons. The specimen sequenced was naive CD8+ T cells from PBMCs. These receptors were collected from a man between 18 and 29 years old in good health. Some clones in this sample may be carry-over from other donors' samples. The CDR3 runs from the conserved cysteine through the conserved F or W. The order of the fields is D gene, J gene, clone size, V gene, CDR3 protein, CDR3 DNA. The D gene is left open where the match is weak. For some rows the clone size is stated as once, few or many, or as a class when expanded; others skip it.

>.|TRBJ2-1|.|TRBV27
CASSPGYGDEFF
TGTGCCAGCAGTCCCGGGTATGGGGATGAGTTCTTC
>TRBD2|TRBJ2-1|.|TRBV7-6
CASSPDVVASGREWYNEQFF
TGTGCCAGCAGCCCTGACGTTGTGGCTAGCGGGAGGGAGTGGTACAATGAGCAGTTCTTC
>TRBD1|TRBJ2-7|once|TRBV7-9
CASSPVGGSPYEQYF
TGTGCCAGCAGTCCGGTAGGGGGCTCCCCCTACGAGCAGTACTTC
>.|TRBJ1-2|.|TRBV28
CASTLWGYGYTF
TGTGCCAGCACCTTATGGGGGTATGGCTACACCTTC
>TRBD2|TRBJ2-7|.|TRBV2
CASSEEASGSYEQYF
TGTGCCAGCAGTGAAGAGGCTAGCGGGAGCTACGAGCAGTACTTC
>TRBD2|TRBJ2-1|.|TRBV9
CASSTSSGSGTNEQFF
TGTGCCAGCAGCACCTCTAGCGGGAGCGGCACCAATGAGCAGTTCTTC
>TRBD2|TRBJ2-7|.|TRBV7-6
CASSPRGRHEQYF
TGTGCCAGCAGCCCCCGCGGGAGACACGAGCAGTACTTC
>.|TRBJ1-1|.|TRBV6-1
CASSETQGNTEAFF
TGTGCCAGCAGTGAGACCCAGGGGAACACTGAAGCTTTCTTT
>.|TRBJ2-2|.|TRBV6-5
CASSYSNGAGELFF
TGTGCCAGCAGTTACTCGAACGGGGCCGGGGAGCTGTTTTTT
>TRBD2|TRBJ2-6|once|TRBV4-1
CASSQGHLADSGANVLTF
TGCGCCAGCAGCCAAGGACACCTAGCGGACTCTGGGGCCAACGTCCTGACTTTC
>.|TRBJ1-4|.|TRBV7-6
CASSLLWGSPTDAANEKLFF
TGTGCCAGCAGCTTGTTGTGGGGTAGTCCGACGGACGCAGCTAATGAAAAACTGTTTTTT
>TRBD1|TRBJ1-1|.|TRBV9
CASGQGGGTEAFF
TGTGCCAGCGGACAGGGAGGGGGGACTGAAGCTTTCTTT
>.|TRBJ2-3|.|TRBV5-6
CASSLDSFSTDTQYF
TGTGCCAGCAGCTTGGATAGTTTCAGCACAGATACGCAGTATTTT
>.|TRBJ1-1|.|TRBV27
CASSLIGAEAFF
TGTGCCAGCAGTTTAATCGGGGCTGAAGCTTTCTTT
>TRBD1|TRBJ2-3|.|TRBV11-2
CASSSLPDRGRGQYF
TGTGCCAGCAGCTCCCTCCCCGACAGGGGACGAGGGCAGTATTTT
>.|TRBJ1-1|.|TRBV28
CASSFRENTEAFF
TGTGCCAGCAGTTTTCGGGAGAACACTGAAGCTTTCTTT
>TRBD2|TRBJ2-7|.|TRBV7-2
CASRTTSGSSYEQYF
TGTGCCAGCCGCACGACTAGCGGGAGCTCCTACGAGCAGTACTTC
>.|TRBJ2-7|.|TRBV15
CATSSIGEQYF
TGTGCCACCAGCAGCATCGGCGAGCAGTACTTC
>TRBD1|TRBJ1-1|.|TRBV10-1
CASSETRTGVTEAFF
TGCGCCAGCAGTGAGACTCGGACAGGGGTCACTGAAGCTTTCTTT
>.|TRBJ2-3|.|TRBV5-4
CASSLDGDKQYF
TGTGCCAGCAGCTTGGACGGTGATAAGCAGTATTTT
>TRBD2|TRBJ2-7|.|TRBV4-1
CASSPGTSGTWYEQYF
TGCGCCAGCAGCCCCGGGACTAGCGGGACGTGGTACGAGCAGTACTTC
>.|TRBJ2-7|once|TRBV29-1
CSVADSLPLEQYF
TGCAGCGTCGCGGACAGCCTACCTCTGGAGCAGTACTTC
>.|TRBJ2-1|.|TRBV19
CASSIGHRTNEQFF
TGTGCCAGTAGTATTGGACACCGAACCAATGAGCAGTTCTTC
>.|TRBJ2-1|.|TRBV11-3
CASSLQFSSYNEQFF
TGTGCCAGCAGCCTACAGTTTAGCTCCTACAATGAGCAGTTCTTC
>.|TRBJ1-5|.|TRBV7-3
CASSLTQGGHQPQHF
TGTGCCAGCAGCCTGACACAGGGAGGCCATCAGCCCCAGCATTTT
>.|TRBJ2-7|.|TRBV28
CASSPHGNEQYF
TGTGCCAGCAGCCCCCACGGGAACGAGCAGTACTTC
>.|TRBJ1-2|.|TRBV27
CASSRSGRYYGYTF
TGTGCCAGCAGCCGGTCGGGCAGATACTATGGCTACACCTTC
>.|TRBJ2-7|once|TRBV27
CASRTGRGTYEQYF
TGTGCCAGCCGAACCGGACGGGGAACCTACGAGCAGTACTTC
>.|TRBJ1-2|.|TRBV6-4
CASTPGPNYGYTF
TGTGCCAGCACCCCGGGACCGAACTATGGCTACACCTTC
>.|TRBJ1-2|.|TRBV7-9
CASSSGQYGYTF
TGTGCCAGCAGCTCCGGACAGTATGGCTACACCTTC
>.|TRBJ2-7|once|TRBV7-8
CASSLGLPSSYEQYF
TGTGCCAGCAGCTTAGGGTTACCGAGCTCCTACGAGCAGTACTTC
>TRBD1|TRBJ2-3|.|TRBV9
CASSVEGRGFTDTQYF
TGTGCCAGCAGCGTAGAGGGCAGGGGGTTCACAGATACGCAGTATTTT
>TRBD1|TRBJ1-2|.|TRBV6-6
CASSYSLTGTDYGYTF
TGTGCCAGCAGTTACTCCCTCACCGGGACAGACTATGGCTACACCTTC
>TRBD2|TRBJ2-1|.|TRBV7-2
CASSLRASGILGNEQFF
TGTGCCAGCAGCTTAAGGGCTAGCGGGATCCTCGGCAATGAGCAGTTCTTC
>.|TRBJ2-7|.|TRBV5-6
CASSFTGYEQYF
TGTGCCAGCAGCTTTACAGGTTACGAGCAGTACTTC
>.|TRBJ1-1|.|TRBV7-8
CASSLAGRASTEAFF
TGTGCCAGCAGCTTAGCTGGCAGGGCGAGCACTGAAGCTTTCTTT
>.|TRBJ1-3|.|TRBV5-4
CASSAGWGFGNTIYF
TGTGCCAGCAGCGCTGGTTGGGGGTTCGGAAACACCATATATTTT
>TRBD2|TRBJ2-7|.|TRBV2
CASGPGLAGVPEQYF
TGTGCCAGCGGACCGGGACTAGCGGGAGTACCCGAGCAGTACTTC
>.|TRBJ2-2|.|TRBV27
CASSRKTGGTGELFF
TGTGCCAGCAGCCGAAAGACAGGAGGTACCGGGGAGCTGTTTTTT
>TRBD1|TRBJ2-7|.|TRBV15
CATRGQGYEQYF
TGTGCCACGCGGGGACAGGGCTACGAGCAGTACTTC
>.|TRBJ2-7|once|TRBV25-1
CASSARDNRYEQYF
TGTGCCAGCAGTGCCCGGGACAACCGCTACGAGCAGTACTTC
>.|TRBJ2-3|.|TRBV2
CASSPRDFTDTQYF
TGTGCCAGCAGCCCCAGGGACTTCACAGATACGCAGTATTTT
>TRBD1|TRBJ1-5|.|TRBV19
CASRTGGLYSNQPQHF
TGTGCCAGTAGGACAGGGGGCTTGTATAGCAATCAGCCCCAGCATTTT
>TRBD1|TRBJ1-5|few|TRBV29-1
CSVMTGGDQPQHF
TGCAGCGTTATGACAGGGGGCGATCAGCCCCAGCATTTT
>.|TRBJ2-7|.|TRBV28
CASGSRQSYEQYF
TGTGCCAGCGGGTCCCGACAGTCCTACGAGCAGTACTTC
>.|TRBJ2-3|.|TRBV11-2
CASSSTADTQYF
TGTGCCAGCAGCTCCACAGCTGATACGCAGTATTTT